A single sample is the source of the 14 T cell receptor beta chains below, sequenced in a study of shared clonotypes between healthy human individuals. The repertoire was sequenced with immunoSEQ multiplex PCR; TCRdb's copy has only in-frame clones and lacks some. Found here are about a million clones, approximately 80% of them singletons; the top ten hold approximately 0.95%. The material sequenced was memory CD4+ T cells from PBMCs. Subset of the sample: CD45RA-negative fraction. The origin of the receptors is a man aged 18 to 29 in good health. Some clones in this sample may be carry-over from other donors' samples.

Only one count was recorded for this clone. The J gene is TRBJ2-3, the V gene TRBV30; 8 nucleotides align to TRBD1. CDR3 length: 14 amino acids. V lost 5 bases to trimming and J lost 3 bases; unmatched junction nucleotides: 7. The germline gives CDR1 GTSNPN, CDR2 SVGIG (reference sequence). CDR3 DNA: TGTGCCTGGGCGGCAGGGGGCTCAACAGATACGCAGTATTTT. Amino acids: CAWAAGGSTDTQYF.

In nucleotides, the CDR3 is TGTGCCAGCAGCTTAGGGGACAGGACCCAGGACACCTTC. This codes for CASSLGDRTQDTF. The chain couples TRBV7-2 to TRBJ1-2; 8 nucleotides line up with TRBD1. The CDR3 has 13 residues. V lost 1 base, J lost 12 bases, and 7 bases stayed unmatched. The germline gives CDR1 SGHTA, CDR2 FQGNSA.

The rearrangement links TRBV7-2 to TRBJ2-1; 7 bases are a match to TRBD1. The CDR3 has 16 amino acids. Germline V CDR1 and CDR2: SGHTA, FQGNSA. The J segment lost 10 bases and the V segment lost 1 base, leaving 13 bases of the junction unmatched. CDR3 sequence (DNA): TGTGCCAGCAGCTTAGAGGGGACAGTGTGGGATGTGGAGCAGTTCTTC. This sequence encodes CASSLEGTVWDVEQFF.

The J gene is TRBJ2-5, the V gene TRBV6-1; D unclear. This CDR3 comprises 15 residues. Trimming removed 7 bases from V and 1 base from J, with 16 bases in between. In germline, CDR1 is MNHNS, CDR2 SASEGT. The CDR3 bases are TGTGCCAGCACCGTTGGGCCCCTTGGCCAAGAGACCCAGTACTTC. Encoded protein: CASTVGPLGQETQYF.

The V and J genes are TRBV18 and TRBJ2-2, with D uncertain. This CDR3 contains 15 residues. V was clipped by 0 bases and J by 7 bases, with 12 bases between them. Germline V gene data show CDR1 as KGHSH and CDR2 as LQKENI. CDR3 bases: TGTGCCAGCTCACCACCTTCTAGGTCCAGCGGGGAGCTGTTTTTT. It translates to CASSPPSRSSGELFF.

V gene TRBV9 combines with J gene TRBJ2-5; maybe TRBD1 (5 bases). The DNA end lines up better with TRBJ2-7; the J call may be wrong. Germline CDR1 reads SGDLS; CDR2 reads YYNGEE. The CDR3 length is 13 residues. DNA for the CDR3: TGTGCCAGCAGCGTGCAGGGCTCCTACGAGCAGTACTTC. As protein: CASSVQGSYEQYF.

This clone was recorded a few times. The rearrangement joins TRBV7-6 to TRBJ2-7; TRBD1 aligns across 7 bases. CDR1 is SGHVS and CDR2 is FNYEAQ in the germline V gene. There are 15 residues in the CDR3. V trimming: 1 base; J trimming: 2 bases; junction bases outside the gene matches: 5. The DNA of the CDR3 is TGTGCCAGCAGCTTAGACAGGGGTCTTACCTACGAGCAGTACTTC. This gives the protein CASSLDRGLTYEQYF.

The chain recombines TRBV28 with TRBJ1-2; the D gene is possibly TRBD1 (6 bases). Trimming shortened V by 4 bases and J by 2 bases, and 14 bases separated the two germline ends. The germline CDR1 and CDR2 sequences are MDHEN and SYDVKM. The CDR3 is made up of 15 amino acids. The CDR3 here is CASSSYRVPNYGYTF. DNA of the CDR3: TGTGCCAGCAGTTCGTACAGGGTCCCCAACTATGGCTACACCTTC.

CDR3 DNA: TGTGCCAGCAGCTGGGACAGGCGGACTGAAGCTTTCTTT. It is translated as CASSWDRRTEAFF. The chain carries TRBV7-3 and TRBJ1-1; TRBD1 matches 8 bases. V lost 4 bases and J lost 5; bases outside the gene matches: 3. In germline, CDR1 is SGHTA, CDR2 FQGTGA. This CDR3 contains 13 residues.

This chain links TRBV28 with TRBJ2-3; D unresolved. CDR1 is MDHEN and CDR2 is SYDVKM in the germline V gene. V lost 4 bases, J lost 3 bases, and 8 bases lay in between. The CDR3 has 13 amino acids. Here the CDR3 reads CASSSLGTDTQYF. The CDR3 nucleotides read TGTGCCAGCAGTTCACTTGGGACAGATACGCAGTATTTT.

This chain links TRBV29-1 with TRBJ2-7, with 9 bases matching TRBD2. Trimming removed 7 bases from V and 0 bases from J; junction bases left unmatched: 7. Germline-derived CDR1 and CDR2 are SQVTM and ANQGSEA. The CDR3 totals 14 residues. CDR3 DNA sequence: TGCAGCGCCTCCGATAGCGGGAGCTCCTACGAGCAGTACTTC. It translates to CSASDSGSSYEQYF.

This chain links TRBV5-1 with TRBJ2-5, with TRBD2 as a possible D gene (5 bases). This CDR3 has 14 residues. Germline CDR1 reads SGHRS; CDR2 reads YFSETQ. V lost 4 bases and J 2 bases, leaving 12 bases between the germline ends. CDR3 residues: CASSGPRDQETQYF. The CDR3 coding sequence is TGCGCCAGCAGCGGACCGAGGGATCAAGAGACCCAGTACTTC.

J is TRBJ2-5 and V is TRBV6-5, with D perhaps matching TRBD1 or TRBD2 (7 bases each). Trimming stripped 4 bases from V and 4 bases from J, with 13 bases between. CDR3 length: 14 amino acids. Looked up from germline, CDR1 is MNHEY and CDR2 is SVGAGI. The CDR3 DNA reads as TGTGCCAGCAGTTTCCAGGGGGGGGCAGAGACCCAGTACTTC. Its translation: CASSFQGGAETQYF.

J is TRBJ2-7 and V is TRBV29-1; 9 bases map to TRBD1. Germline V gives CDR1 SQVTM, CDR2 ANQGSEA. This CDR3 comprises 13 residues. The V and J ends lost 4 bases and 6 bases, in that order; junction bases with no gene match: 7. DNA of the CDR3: TGCAGCGTTGGGGACAGGGAGGAAGGCGAGCAGTACTTC. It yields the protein CSVGDREEGEQYF.